One and the same sample provided the 19 T cell receptor beta chains below, sequenced in a study of cytomegalovirus exposure and HLA in healthy donors. Assay: immunoSEQ multiplex PCR; the TCRdb copy retains only in-frame clones and omits some. The repertoire consists of 60,000 or so clones, with around nine tenths occurring once and the leading ten covering approximately 2%. Input material: PBMCs. These receptors were taken from a woman aged 25 to 39 in good health and CMV-seronegative.

The chain links TRBV27 to TRBJ2-4; 12 bases agree with TRBD1. The CDR3 is 19 amino acids. Trimming took 9 bases from V and 2 from J; bases not matched to a gene: 17. The germline V gene has CDR1 MNHEY and CDR2 SMNVEV (reference sequence). As DNA, the CDR3 is TGTGCCAGACGTCTCGGGACAGGGGGCCCCGAGGGGACCAAAAACATTCAGTACTTC. It codes for CARRLGTGGPEGTKNIQYF.

Concerning this clone itself: It is unclear where the CDR3 begins or ends on the DNA, so no DNA is shown, and the CDR3 is as TCRdb lists it. The chain employs TRBV21-1 and TRBJ1-5; the DNA was not used to check the table's D call, TRBD1. TRBV21-1 is annotated as a pseudogene. The CDR3 region is 15 residues in length, termini included. The CDR3 region is CATTTWGQGNQPQHF.

V usage is TRBV5-4 and J usage is TRBJ1-2; D may be TRBD1 (5 bases). The V end lost 3 bases, the J end lost 7 bases, and 19 bases lay between the germline ends. The length of the CDR3 is 15 residues. The germline gives CDR1 SGHNT, CDR2 YYREEE (reference sequence). As DNA, the CDR3 is TGTGCCAGCAGCTCACACACGCAGGGTGAGGCTGGCTACACCTTC. As protein: CASSSHTQGEAGYTF.

This clone was seen just once. This chain links TRBV30 with TRBJ1-5; D may be TRBD1 (5 bases). Germline CDR1 GTSNPN, CDR2 SVGIG (reference sequence). This CDR3 has 13 amino acids. V lost 0 bases to trimming and J lost 8 bases, with 11 bases between them. For the CDR3, the DNA is TGTGCCTGGAGTGTCCAGGGAACAGAGCCCCAGCATTTT. Its translation is CAWSVQGTEPQHF.

The V gene is TRBV11-2, the J gene TRBJ2-3; TRBD2 might be the D (6 bases). Germline V gene sequence: CDR1 SGHAT, CDR2 FQNNGV. The CDR3 has 17 residues. V was cut by 1 base and J by 4 bases, with 18 bases left in between. The CDR3 loop is CASSLGVGVRGSDTQYF. The CDR3 region has the DNA TGTGCCAGCAGCTTAGGAGTGGGGGTGCGGGGCTCAGATACGCAGTATTTT.

V gene TRBV11-2 combines with J gene TRBJ1-1; tentatively, D is TRBD1 (6 bases). This CDR3 has 14 amino acids. The V gene lost 5 bases and the J gene lost 1 base, with 11 bases spanning the gap. Germline lookup yields CDR1 SGHAT and CDR2 FQNNGV. Here the CDR3 DNA reads TGTGCCAGCAGCCTGGGACAAGCGAACACTGAAGCTTTCTTT. Translation: CASSLGQANTEAFF.

The chain is built from TRBV6-1 and TRBJ1-1; D is uncertain. V lost 5 bases and J 3 bases, leaving 13 bases between the germline ends. The CDR3 covers 14 residues. CDR1 is MNHNS and CDR2 is SASEGT in the germline V gene. CDR3 amino acids: CASSSGIGYTEAFF. For the CDR3, the DNA is TGTGCCAGCAGTTCGGGGATAGGGTACACTGAAGCTTTCTTT.

CDR3 DNA: TGTGCCTGCGGAGTAGCGGGACCCTACGAGCAGTACTTC. Its protein product is CACGVAGPYEQYF. V usage is TRBV30 and J usage is TRBJ2-7; 8 bases map to TRBD2. CDR1 GTSNPN and CDR2 SVGIG come from the germline V gene (reference sequence). CDR3 length: 13 amino acids. V gave up 6 bases and J gave up 2 bases; unmatched junction bases: 6.

CDR3 DNA: TGCAGCGCCCGGGGAGGGCGGACAGGGGGCAATGAGCAGTTCTTC. Its translation is CSARGGRTGGNEQFF. V usage is TRBV29-1 and J usage is TRBJ2-1; TRBD1 aligns across 10 bases. Germline V lookup: CDR1 SQVTM, CDR2 ANQGSEA. V was clipped by 7 bases and J by 6 bases; unmatched bases: 12. The CDR3 length is 15 residues.

V usage is TRBV2 and J usage is TRBJ1-1; no reliable D call. Trimming shortened V by 7 bases and J by 4 bases, and 13 bases separated the two germline ends. CDR3 length equals 13 residues. CDR1 is SNHLY, CDR2 FYNNEI, per germline. CDR3 amino acids: CASIRQTGTEAFF. In nucleotides, the CDR3 is TGTGCCAGCATCCGCCAAACGGGCACTGAAGCTTTCTTT.

The V gene is TRBV29-1, the J gene TRBJ1-1, with 10 nucleotides matching TRBD1. The germline CDR1 and CDR2 sequences are SQVTM and ANQGSEA. J gave up 4 bases and V 1 base, and 0 bases lay outside the gene matches. The CDR3 extends over 13 amino acids. CDR3 sequence: CSVEGTGGTEAFF. CDR3 sequence (DNA): TGCAGCGTTGAAGGGACAGGGGGCACTGAAGCTTTCTTT.

This chain joins TRBV4-2 and TRBJ2-7; possibly TRBD2 for D (7 bases). CDR3 length equals 15 residues. V was clipped by 1 base and J by 11 bases, with 21 bases between them. Per the germline V gene, CDR1 is LGHNA and CDR2 is YNFKEQ. The CDR3: CASSQVREGGTAEYF. The CDR3 coding sequence is TGTGCCAGCAGCCAAGTAAGAGAGGGGGGGACGGCAGAGTACTTC.

The chain carries TRBV9 and TRBJ2-3; weak D call: TRBD2 (6 bases). This CDR3 comprises 14 residues. V lost 4 bases and J 3 bases, leaving 12 bases between the germline ends. Looked up from germline, CDR1 is SGDLS and CDR2 is YYNGEE. The CDR3 DNA reads TGTGCCAGCAGCCGTGGAGGGTGGACAGATACGCAGTATTTT. This sequence encodes CASSRGGWTDTQYF.

A note on this clone: One end of the junction does not line up with germline, which may come from a read error. This sequence joins TRBV13 and TRBJ2-1, with TRBD2 as a possible D gene (5 bases). This CDR3 is built from 15 residues. From germline, CDR1 is PRHDT and CDR2 FYEKMQ (reference sequence). CDR3 region: CASSFLLASSNEQFF. The DNA of the CDR3 is TGTGCCAGCAGCTTCCTCCTAGCATCCTCCAATGAGCAGTTCTTC.

This clone was observed a single time. The chain has TRBV2 and TRBJ1-1, with 8 bases identical to TRBD1. This CDR3 has 14 residues. Germline loops: CDR1 SNHLY, CDR2 FYNNEI. J lost 1 base, V lost 3 bases, and 1 base had no gene match. CDR3 DNA sequence: TGTGCCAGCAGTGACGGGACAGGGAACACTGAAGCTTTCTTT. This sequence encodes CASSDGTGNTEAFF.

The V call is TRBV30, the J call TRBJ2-1; 11 positions match TRBD2. Germline CDR1 and CDR2: GTSNPN and SVGIG (reference sequence). The CDR3 sequence is 16 residues long. The V gene end was trimmed by 3 bases and the J gene end by 3 bases; junction bases not matched to a gene: 7. The DNA for the CDR3 is TGTGCCTGGAGGGCGACTAGCGGGGTCATCTACAATGAGCAGTTCTTC. Its protein is CAWRATSGVIYNEQFF.

The chain couples TRBV7-9 to TRBJ1-1; D is undetermined. V shed 4 bases and J shed 0 bases, with 18 bases lying between them. This CDR3 contains 17 residues. Germline CDR1 is SEHNR and CDR2 is FQNEAQ (reference sequence). The CDR3 spells CASSYAFYPDMNTEAFF. The CDR3 DNA sequence: TGTGCCAGCAGCTACGCGTTTTATCCCGACATGAACACTGAAGCTTTCTTT.

This chain connects TRBV5-1 to TRBJ1-1, with D possibly TRBD1 on 6 matching bases. The CDR3 is 14 amino acids. V was shortened by 3 bases and J by 3 bases, with 12 bases between the two germline ends. The germline gives CDR1 SGHRS, CDR2 YFSETQ. CDR3 in DNA: TGCGCCAGCAGCTCTCAGGGGTTAGACACTGAAGCTTTCTTT. The encoded protein is CASSSQGLDTEAFF.

V gene TRBV9 combines with J gene TRBJ2-1; 8 bases align to TRBD2. Per the germline V gene, CDR1 is SGDLS and CDR2 is YYNGEE. The CDR3 spans 15 residues. The ends lost 0 bases at V and 9 bases at J; junction bases unmatched: 8. DNA for the CDR3: TGTGCCAGCAGCGTAGCAGGGACTAGGCGGGGTGAGCAGTTCTTC. Translating gives CASSVAGTRRGEQFF.